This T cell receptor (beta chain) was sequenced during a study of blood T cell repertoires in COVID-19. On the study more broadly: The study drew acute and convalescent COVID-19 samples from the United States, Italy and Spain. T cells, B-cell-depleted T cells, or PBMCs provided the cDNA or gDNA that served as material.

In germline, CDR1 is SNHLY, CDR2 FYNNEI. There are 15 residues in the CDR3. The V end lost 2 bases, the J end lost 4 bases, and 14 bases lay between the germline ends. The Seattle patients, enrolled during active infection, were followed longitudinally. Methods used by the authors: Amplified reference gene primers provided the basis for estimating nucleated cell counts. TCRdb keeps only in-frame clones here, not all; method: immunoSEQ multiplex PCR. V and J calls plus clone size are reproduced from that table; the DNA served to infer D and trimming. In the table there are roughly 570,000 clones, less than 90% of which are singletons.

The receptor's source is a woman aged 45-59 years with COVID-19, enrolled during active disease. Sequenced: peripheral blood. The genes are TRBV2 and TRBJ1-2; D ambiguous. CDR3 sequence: CASSESGAVVYGYTF. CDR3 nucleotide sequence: TGTGCCAGCAGTGAATCGGGTGCTGTGGTCTATGGCTACACCTTC.